Sequencing of this T cell receptor beta chain was carried out in a study of OX40 agonist ivuxolimab in advanced cancers. Here immunoSEQ multiplex PCR was the method, and the copy in TCRdb shows in-frame clones only, minus some. The sample has around 65,000 clones, 85% to 90% seen once; the top ten hold about 10%. Germline values: CDR1 SNHLY, CDR2 FYNNEI. The CDR3 extends over 14 amino acids. The germline V and J ends were trimmed by 6 bases and 2 bases, with 11 bases remaining between them. The V and J genes are TRBV2 and TRBJ2-4; the D gene is possibly TRBD1 (6 bases). This clonotype originated in an adult with an advanced solid tumor such as melanoma, head and neck, liver or kidney cancer. This specimen was CD4+ or CD8+ T cells sorted from blood, taken in a trial of the OX40 agonist ivuxolimab. The CDR3 reads CASSTTGTKNIQYF. DNA of the CDR3: TGTGCCAGCAGCACTACAGGGACCAAAAACATTCAGTACTTC.